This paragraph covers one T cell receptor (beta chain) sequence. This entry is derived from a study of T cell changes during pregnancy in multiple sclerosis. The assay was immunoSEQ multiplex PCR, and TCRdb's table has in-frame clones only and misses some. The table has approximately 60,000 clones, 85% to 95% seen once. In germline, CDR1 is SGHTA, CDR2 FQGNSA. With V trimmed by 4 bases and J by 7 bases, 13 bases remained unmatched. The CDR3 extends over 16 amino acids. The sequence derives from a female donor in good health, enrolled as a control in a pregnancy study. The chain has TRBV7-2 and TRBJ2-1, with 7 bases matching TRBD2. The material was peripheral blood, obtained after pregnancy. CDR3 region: CASSSSGGSFGNEQFF. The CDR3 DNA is TGTGCCAGCAGCTCCTCGGGGGGATCCTTTGGGAATGAGCAGTTCTTC.